The 29 T cell receptor beta chains below were found in one sample sequenced in a study of cytomegalovirus exposure and HLA in healthy donors. PCR primers comprised 60 Vbeta and 13 Jbeta primers. The table came from immunoSEQ multiplex PCR; TCRdb's copy has only in-frame clones and leaves some out. In the table there are approximately 140,000 clones, around 78% of which are singletons. Sequencing was done on a sample of PBMCs. The receptors here all came from a male donor in good health and CMV-seronegative.

V and J are TRBV9 and TRBJ1-2; 9 positions agree with TRBD1. The junction had 6 bases not matched to a gene; V was cut back by 5 bases and J by 4 bases. Germline V CDR1 and CDR2: SGDLS, YYNGEE. CDR3 length: 14 residues. The CDR3 region is CASSPGQGSYGYTF. The CDR3 region has the DNA TGTGCCAGCAGTCCCGGACAGGGGAGCTATGGCTACACCTTC. The full variable domain, in which reference TRBV9 and TRBJ1-2 provide the parts outside the CDR3, is DSGVTQTPKHLITATGQRVTLRCSPRSGDLSVYWYQQSLDQGLQFLIQYYNGEERAKGNILERFSAQQFPDLHSELNLSSLELGDSALYFCASSPGQGSYGYTFGSGTRLTVV.

The chain joins TRBV6-5 to TRBJ2-5; TRBD1 matches 9 bases. The CDR3 is 14 amino acids. V shed 6 bases, J shed 1 base, and the junction held 3 bases outside the gene matches. CDR1 and CDR2 from the germline V gene are MNHEY and SVGAGI. The CDR3 DNA sequence: TGTGCCAGCAGGACAGGGGGTTTCCAAGAGACCCAGTACTTC. Its protein product is CASRTGGFQETQYF.

The DNA for the CDR3 is TGTGCCAGCAGTGGGACAGGGGTAAGGGACACTGAAGCTTTCTTT. This translates into CASSGTGVRDTEAFF. This chain joins TRBV2 and TRBJ1-1; the match to TRBD1 covers 9 bases. From germline, CDR1 is SNHLY and CDR2 FYNNEI. The CDR3 is 15 residues long. J gave up 3 bases and V 4 bases, and 6 bases lay outside the gene matches. Drawing the rest from reference TRBV2 and TRBJ1-1, the complete variable domain is EPEVTQTPSHQVTQMGQEVILRCVPISNHLYFYWYRQILGQKVEFLVSFYNNEISEKSEIFDDQFSVERPDGSNFTLKIRSTKLEDSAMYFCASSGTGVRDTEAFFGQGTRLTVV.

The chain has TRBV6-5 and TRBJ2-2; 8 bases match TRBD1. Per germline, CDR1 MNHEY and CDR2 SVGAGI. The CDR3 length is 15 residues. V lost 5 bases and J lost 4; bases outside the gene matches: 6. The CDR3 nucleotides read TGTGCCAGCAGTCTGCAGGGGGCCGGCACCGGGGAGCTGTTTTTT. Amino acid sequence: CASSLQGAGTGELFF.

V and J are TRBV7-6 and TRBJ1-1; possible D gene TRBD1, 5 bases. The length of the CDR3 is 13 residues. The V end was cut by 6 bases, the J end by 1 base, with 9 bases between. Germline V gives CDR1 SGHVS, CDR2 FNYEAQ. The CDR3 DNA follows: TGTGCCAGCAGGGTCGGACAGAACACTGAAGCTTTCTTT. The encoded protein is CASRVGQNTEAFF.

This chain connects TRBV4-1 to TRBJ1-1; D remains unclear. With 1 base removed from V and 6 bases from J, the gap between germline ends came to 15 bases. CDR1 and CDR2 from the germline V gene are MGHRA and YSYEKL. The CDR3 is made up of 15 amino acids. In DNA form, the CDR3 reads TGCGCCAGCAGCCAAGTTTCCGATTTCCGCGCTGAAGCTTTCTTT. This sequence encodes CASSQVSDFRAEAFF.

This sequence joins TRBV6-1 and TRBJ2-3; perhaps TRBD2 as D (6 bases). V shed 0 bases and J shed 4 bases, with 11 bases lying between them. The CDR3 covers 15 residues. CDR1 and CDR2 from the germline V gene are MNHNS and SASEGT. The CDR3 region is CASSEAGGGSDTQYF. The CDR3 DNA sequence: TGTGCCAGCAGTGAAGCGGGAGGAGGTTCAGATACGCAGTATTTT.

The V call is TRBV7-6, the J call TRBJ2-7, with 12 bases matching TRBD1. V shed 1 base, J shed 4 bases, and the junction held 5 bases outside the gene matches. The CDR3 sequence is 16 residues long. Germline values: CDR1 SGHVS, CDR2 FNYEAQ. CDR3 region: CASSLEGTGGLYEQYF. For the CDR3, the DNA is TGTGCCAGCAGCTTAGAGGGGACAGGGGGCTTGTACGAGCAGTACTTC.

This clone was detected a few times. This rearrangement joins TRBV13 to TRBJ1-2, with a weak D call TRBD1 (5 bases). Per the germline V gene, CDR1 is PRHDT and CDR2 is FYEKMQ (reference sequence). There are 15 residues in the CDR3. Trimming stripped 1 base from V and 5 bases from J, with 14 bases between. CDR3 in DNA: TGTGCCAGCAGCTTAGCAGGGCTCAGGGCTTATGGCTACACCTTC. Translating it yields CASSLAGLRAYGYTF.

The rearrangement uses TRBV7-9 and TRBJ1-4; D remains ambiguous. V lost 6 bases to trimming and J lost 7 bases, with 12 bases between them. Germline-derived CDR1 and CDR2 are SEHNR and FQNEAQ (reference sequence). The CDR3 contains 13 residues. CDR3 bases: TGTGCCAGCAGGTCAGATACCATTGAAAAACTGTTTTTT. Encoded protein: CASRSDTIEKLFF.

The chain combines TRBV11-2 with TRBJ1-3; weak D call: TRBD1 (6 bases). The V end lost 1 base, the J end lost 2 bases, and 15 bases lay between the germline ends. Germline V CDR1 and CDR2: SGHAT, FQNNGV. This CDR3 spans 17 amino acids. CDR3 nucleotide sequence: TGTGCCAGCAGCTTAGTTCTGGGGGCGGTGGCTGGAAACACCATATATTTT. Its translation: CASSLVLGAVAGNTIYF.

The J gene is TRBJ2-1, the V gene TRBV10-3; D might be TRBD1 (6 bases). The CDR3 extends over 14 amino acids. V shed 6 bases and J shed 8 bases, with 17 bases lying between them. Per germline, CDR1 ENHRY and CDR2 SYGVKD. The CDR3: CAISFIGQTDEQFF. The CDR3 DNA sequence: TGTGCCATCAGCTTCATTGGACAGACCGATGAGCAGTTCTTC.

The chain couples TRBV18 to TRBJ1-6; D is unresolved. Trimming took 3 bases from V and 7 from J, leaving 19 bases between them. Germline CDR1 KGHSH, CDR2 LQKENI. The CDR3 extends over 17 amino acids. For the CDR3, the DNA is TGTGCCAGCTCACCCCGGTTGAGGGCGGTTGGCAATTCACCCCTCCACTTT. Encoded protein: CASSPRLRAVGNSPLHF.

The sample holds a few counts of this clone. The chain recombines TRBV6-1 with TRBJ1-1; a weak D match, TRBD1 (6 bases). Looked up from germline, CDR1 is MNHNS and CDR2 is SASEGT. The CDR3 runs to 12 residues. Trimming removed 9 bases from V and 0 bases from J, with 8 bases in between. CDR3: CASGTLNTEAFF. The CDR3 DNA reads as TGTGCCAGTGGGACACTGAACACTGAAGCTTTCTTT.

V usage is TRBV7-3 and J usage is TRBJ2-4, with TRBD2 as a possible D gene (5 bases). The germline CDR1 and CDR2 sequences are SGHTA and FQGTGA. CDR3 size: 14 residues. V was pared by 11 bases and J by 0 bases, with 14 bases between. In DNA, the CDR3 is TGTGCCGGTGTAGAAGGACTAGCCAAAAACATTCAGTACTTC. Its protein product is CAGVEGLAKNIQYF.

The chain couples TRBV30 to TRBJ1-2; 7 nucleotides match TRBD1. The CDR3 length is 14 residues. V lost 5 bases to trimming and J lost 7 bases; unmatched junction nucleotides: 13. CDR1 is GTSNPN, CDR2 SVGIG, per germline (reference sequence). The CDR3 bases are TGTGCCTGGGGGACCGGGACAGAGGGGTGTGGCTACACCTTC. Translated: CAWGTGTEGCGYTF.

This clone was counted a few times. This chain connects TRBV15 to TRBJ2-6, with D uncertain. Trimming removed 1 base from V and 2 bases from J, with 6 bases in between. This CDR3 comprises 15 residues. Germline V gene data show CDR1 as LNHNV and CDR2 as YYDKDF (reference sequence). The CDR3 DNA sequence: TGTGCCACCAGCAGAGTCGGTCCTGGGGCCAACGTCCTGACTTTC. Its protein product is CATSRVGPGANVLTF.

V is TRBV30 and J is TRBJ1-1; D not resolved. The CDR3 has 13 amino acids. Between the trimmed V and J ends, which lost 6 bases and 5 bases, there was a span of 16 bases. The germline CDR1 and CDR2 sequences are GTSNPN and SVGIG (reference sequence). In nucleotides, the CDR3 is TGTGCCTGCCGCACCGGGGTAGGAACTGAAGCTTTCTTT. Translated: CACRTGVGTEAFF.

This chain uses TRBV2 with TRBJ2-5; no firm D call. Trimming left V 6 bases short and J 5 bases short, with 10 bases between. Germline values: CDR1 SNHLY, CDR2 FYNNEI. The CDR3 length is 12 residues. The CDR3 coding sequence is TGTGCCAGCAGCGAGCCCTCGGAGACCCAGTACTTC. Its protein product is CASSEPSETQYF. Full variable domain (rest looked up from reference TRBV2 and TRBJ2-5): EPEVTQTPSHQVTQMGQEVILRCVPISNHLYFYWYRQILGQKVEFLVSFYNNEISEKSEIFDDQFSVERPDGSNFTLKIRSTKLEDSAMYFCASSEPSETQYFGPGTRLLVL.

The rearrangement links TRBV5-4 to TRBJ2-2; TRBD1 matches at 7 bases. Germline CDR1 SGHNT, CDR2 YYREEE (reference sequence). The CDR3 runs 14 residues. V dropped 4 bases and J dropped 7; count of bases not matched to a gene: 7. The CDR3 DNA sequence: TGTGCCAGCAGCGACGGACAGGTCCACGGGGAGCTGTTTTTT. Protein: CASSDGQVHGELFF.

The chain employs TRBV7-2 and TRBJ1-1, with D tentatively TRBD1 (5 bases). The germline V gene encodes CDR1 SGHTA and CDR2 FQGNSA. The germline V and J ends were trimmed by 3 bases and 3 bases, with 5 bases remaining between them. The CDR3 contains 12 residues. The CDR3 here is CASSFRDTEAFF. The CDR3 nucleotides read TGTGCCAGCAGCTTCAGGGACACTGAAGCTTTCTTT.

Only a few counts were recorded for this clone. The V call is TRBV6-5, the J call TRBJ1-2, with 7 bases fitting TRBD1. Germline lookup yields CDR1 MNHEY and CDR2 SVGAGI. The CDR3 spans 14 residues. V dropped 2 bases and J dropped 3; count of bases not matched to a gene: 3. This CDR3 is CASSYRGLYYGYTF. CDR3 nucleotide sequence: TGTGCCAGCAGTTACAGGGGGCTTTACTATGGCTACACCTTC.

This CDR3 is CASSVVATRGETQYF. CDR3 DNA: TGTGCCAGCAGCGTAGTAGCGACCAGAGGGGAGACCCAGTACTTC. V is TRBV9 and J is TRBJ2-5; maybe TRBD2 (5 bases). Trimming left V 0 bases short and J 5 bases short, with 14 bases between. Germline assignment: CDR1 SGDLS and CDR2 YYNGEE. This CDR3 is 15 amino acids long. The whole variable domain, remainder taken from reference TRBV9 and TRBJ2-5, is DSGVTQTPKHLITATGQRVTLRCSPRSGDLSVYWYQQSLDQGLQFLIQYYNGEERAKGNILERFSAQQFPDLHSELNLSSLELGDSALYFCASSVVATRGETQYFGPGTRLLVL.

Here the CDR3 reads CASSPRQALNTEAFF. CDR3 in DNA: TGTGCCAGTAGTCCCAGACAGGCGTTGAACACTGAAGCTTTCTTT. The rearrangement links TRBV19 to TRBJ1-1, with D maybe TRBD1 (6 bases). This CDR3 has 15 residues. Germline V lookup: CDR1 LNHDA, CDR2 SQIVND (reference sequence). The V and J ends lost 5 bases and 0 bases respectively, with 13 bases between them.

The rearrangement links TRBV6-5 to TRBJ1-4, with 8 bases that match TRBD1. With V trimmed by 5 bases and J by 6 bases, 5 bases remained unmatched. The germline gives CDR1 MNHEY, CDR2 SVGAGI. The CDR3 is 14 residues long. CDR3 DNA sequence: TGTGCCAGCAGTCGGACAGGGAGGGATGAAAAACTGTTTTTT. Protein sequence: CASSRTGRDEKLFF.

The chain combines TRBV28 with TRBJ1-6, with D unresolved. CDR3 size: 16 residues. Trimming cost V 5 bases and J 0 bases, with 11 bases left between them. Germline-derived CDR1 and CDR2 are MDHEN and SYDVKM. As DNA, the CDR3 is TGTGCCAGCAGTGCTGCCGCGAGCTCCTATAATTCACCCCTCCACTTT. Its protein product is CASSAAASSYNSPLHF.

This sequence joins TRBV7-2 and TRBJ2-5, with TRBD1 identical over 11 bases. The CDR3 is 16 residues long. V lost 5 bases and J lost 3; bases outside the gene matches: 8. CDR1 and CDR2 (germline): SGHTA, FQGNSA. The CDR3 DNA sequence: TGTGCCAGCAGCCCGGGGGACAGGGGGTTCGAAGAGACCCAGTACTTC. This translates into CASSPGDRGFEETQYF.

V is TRBV9 and J is TRBJ2-7; 13 bases match TRBD2. V was clipped by 4 bases and J by 2 bases; unmatched bases: 3. From germline, CDR1 is SGDLS and CDR2 YYNGEE. CDR3 length equals 15 residues. CDR3 nucleotides: TGTGCCAGCAGCATCGGACTAGCGGGAGCCTACGAGCAGTACTTC. Translation gives CASSIGLAGAYEQYF.

The rearrangement links TRBV29-1 to TRBJ2-7; TRBD1 matches at 7 bases. Per the germline V gene, CDR1 is SQVTM and CDR2 is ANQGSEA. The CDR3 spans 14 residues. V shed 5 bases and J 1 base; nucleotides not matched to a gene: 8. The CDR3 spells CSVRDRVNSYEQYF. The CDR3 DNA reads as TGCAGCGTTCGCGACAGGGTTAATTCCTACGAGCAGTACTTC.